Listed below are T cell receptor beta chains from one sample, sequenced in a study of identical twins. TCRdb itself ran the 5' RACE reads through MiXCR, one entry per CDR3 protein. The sample shows some 1,700,000 distinct CDR3 sequences, more than 30% of them seen only once. Sequencing was done on a sample of cord blood. The receptors were sampled from a newborn girl in good health. CDR3s include the opening cysteine and the closing phenylalanine or tryptophan. The D gene is left open where the match is weak. Expanded clones are given a class, and other clones once, few, many or no size at all.

j_call v_call clone_size d_call cdr3_aa cdr3_nt
TRBJ2-5 TRBV9 NA NA CASSVSPLWGHAGETQYF TGTGCCAGCAGCGTATCCCCTCTATGGGGCCATGCAGGAGAGACCCAGTACTTC
TRBJ1-2 TRBV10-3 NA TRBD1 CASESGTGPYYGYTF TGTGCCAGCGAATCCGGGACAGGGCCTTACTATGGCTACACCTTC
TRBJ1-2 TRBV13 few NA CASSRQNSGGYTF TGTGCCAGCAGTCGACAGAACTCGGGAGGCTACACCTTC
TRBJ1-4 TRBV2 NA NA CASSDLAVEKLFF TGTGCCAGCAGTGACCTTGCCGTCGAAAAACTGTTTTTT
TRBJ2-3 TRBV12-3/TRBV12-4 many NA CASSLIVYTQYF TGTGCCAGCAGTTTAATCGTATATACGCAGTATTTT
TRBJ1-4 TRBV29-1 NA NA CSVESRPNEKLYF TGCAGCGTTGAATCCCGGCCTAATGAAAAACTGTATTTT
TRBJ2-5 TRBV7-2 NA TRBD2 CASSFPGLAGQQETQYF TGTGCCAGCAGCTTTCCGGGACTAGCGGGTCAACAAGAGACCCAGTACTTC
TRBJ2-7 TRBV4-2 few TRBD1 CASSPQGAPNEQYF TGTGCCAGCAGCCCGCAGGGGGCGCCTAACGAGCAGTACTTC
TRBJ2-7 TRBV28 NA TRBD2 CASSNPWGTSGRYEQYF TGTGCCAGCAGTAACCCCTGGGGGACTAGCGGGCGATACGAGCAGTACTTC
TRBJ2-7 TRBV4-1 NA TRBD1 CASSQLTGNYEQYF TGCGCCAGCAGCCAATTGACAGGGAACTACGAGCAGTACTTC
TRBJ1-1 TRBV20-1 few NA CSAVPPRGIYTEAFF TGCAGTGCTGTACCTCCTAGAGGGATTTACACTGAAGCTTTCTTT
TRBJ2-4 TRBV4-1 few NA CASSQRPGLLYIQYF TGCGCCAGCAGCCAACGTCCGGGGCTTTTGTACATTCAGTACTTC
TRBJ1-4 TRBV4-1 NA NA CASSQRTGGGATNEKLFF TGCGCCAGCAGCCAAAGGACCGGTGGAGGGGCTACTAATGAAAAACTGTTTTTT
TRBJ2-3 TRBV29-1 NA TRBD1 CSVEGWTGVVTDTQYF TGCAGCGTTGAAGGGTGGACAGGGGTGGTCACAGATACGCAGTATTTT
TRBJ2-7 TRBV5-6 NA NA CVSSFALTSYEQYF TGTGTCAGCAGCTTTGCCTTGACTAGCTACGAGCAGTACTTC
TRBJ1-5 TRBV7-9 many TRBD1 CASSGTGRGQPQHF TGTGCCAGCAGCGGGACAGGGAGAGGTCAGCCCCAGCATTTT
TRBJ1-1 TRBV7-9 NA NA CASSSLRGGGTEAFF TGTGCCAGCAGCTCACTCCGGGGGGGAGGCACTGAAGCTTTCTTT
TRBJ2-1 TRBV6-6 many NA CASSQDRRAYNEQFF TGTGCCAGCAGCCAGGACAGGAGGGCCTACAATGAGCAGTTCTTC
TRBJ1-2 TRBV10-3 NA TRBD1 CAISVTLAGGYGYTF TGTGCCATCAGTGTAACATTGGCAGGGGGTTATGGCTACACCTTC
TRBJ2-1 TRBV5-1 few TRBD2 CASSSPTSGRGKVEQFF TGCGCCAGCAGCTCCCCGACTAGCGGGAGAGGGAAGGTTGAGCAGTTCTTC
TRBJ2-5 TRBV4-2 NA TRBD2 CASSQDRWLAGQETQYF TGTGCCAGCAGCCAAGATAGGTGGCTAGCGGGGCAAGAGACCCAGTACTTC
TRBJ1-5 TRBV6-5 few NA CASSTDINQPQHF TGTGCCAGCAGCACAGACATAAATCAGCCCCAGCATTTT
TRBJ2-3 TRBV27 NA NA CASSLPGNNSTDTQYF TGTGCCAGCAGTTTACCGGGGAACAATAGCACAGATACGCAGTATTTT
TRBJ1-1 TRBV12-3/TRBV12-4 NA NA CASSLSVYGTEAFF TGTGCCAGCAGTTTATCCGTTTATGGCACTGAAGCTTTCTTT